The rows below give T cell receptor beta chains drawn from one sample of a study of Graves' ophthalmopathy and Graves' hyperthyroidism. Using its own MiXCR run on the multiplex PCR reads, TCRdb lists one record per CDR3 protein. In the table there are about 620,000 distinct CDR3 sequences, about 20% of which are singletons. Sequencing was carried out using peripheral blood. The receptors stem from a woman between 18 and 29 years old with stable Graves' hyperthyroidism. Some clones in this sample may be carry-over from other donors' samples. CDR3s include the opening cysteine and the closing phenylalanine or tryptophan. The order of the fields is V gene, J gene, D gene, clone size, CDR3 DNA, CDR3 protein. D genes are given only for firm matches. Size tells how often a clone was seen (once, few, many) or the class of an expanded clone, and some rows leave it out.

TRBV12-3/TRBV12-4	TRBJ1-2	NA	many	TGTGCCAGCAGCATCTCCGGGCTCTCTAACTATGGCTACACCTTC	CASSISGLSNYGYTF
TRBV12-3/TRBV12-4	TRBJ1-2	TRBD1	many	TGTGCCAGCATCGAGGGACAGGGGTTTAACTATGGCTACACCTTC	CASIEGQGFNYGYTF
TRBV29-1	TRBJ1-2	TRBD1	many	TGCAGCGTTGTGGGACAGGGGGCGCGCGGCTACACCTTC	CSVVGQGARGYTF
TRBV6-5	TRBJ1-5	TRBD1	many	TGTGCCAGCAGCCCAACTGCCAGGGGGCAGAGCAATCAGCCCCAGCATTTT	CASSPTARGQSNQPQHF
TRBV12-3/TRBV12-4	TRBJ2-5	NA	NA	TGTGCCAGCAGTTTAGAGGGAGTACAAGAGACCCAGTACTTC	CASSLEGVQETQYF
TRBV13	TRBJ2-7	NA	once	TGTGCCAGCAGCTTAGGCCTCGTTGAGCAGTACTTC	CASSLGLVEQYF
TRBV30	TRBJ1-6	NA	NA	TGTGCCTGGAGTGTACAGCTTTCACCCCTCCACTTT	CAWSVQLSPLHF
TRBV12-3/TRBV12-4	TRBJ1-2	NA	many	TGTGCCAGCAGGTCGAGGGTTGGCTACACCTTC	CASRSRVGYTF
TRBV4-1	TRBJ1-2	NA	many	TGCGCCAGCAGCCCGACGTGGACACAACAAGGTGGCTACACCTTC	CASSPTWTQQGGYTF
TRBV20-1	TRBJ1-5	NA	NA	TGCAGTGCTAGTACCATAGGGTTCATGAATCAGCCCCAGCATTTT	CSASTIGFMNQPQHF
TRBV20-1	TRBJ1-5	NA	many	TGCAGTGCTAGCATCCCAGGACCCAATCAGCCCCAGCATTTT	CSASIPGPNQPQHF
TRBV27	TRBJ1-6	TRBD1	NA	TGTGCCAGCAGTTTTCTCCGGGACAGGTCCAATTCACCCCTCCACTTT	CASSFLRDRSNSPLHF
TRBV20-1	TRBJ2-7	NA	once	TGCAGTGCTAGAGCCTATTACGAGCAGTACTTC	CSARAYYEQYF
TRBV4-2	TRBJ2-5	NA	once	TGTGCCAGCTCAGGGGCTACCCAAGAGACCCAGTACTTC	CASSGATQETQYF
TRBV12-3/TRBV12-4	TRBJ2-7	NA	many	TGTGCCAGCAGTACTACGGGCGGGTCCGAGCAGTACTTC	CASSTTGGSEQYF
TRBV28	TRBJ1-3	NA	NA	TGTGCCAGCAGTCAGAAGGCGTTTCATTCTGGAAACACCATATATTTT	CASSQKAFHSGNTIYF
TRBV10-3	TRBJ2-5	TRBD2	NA	TGTGCCATCTCTAGCCGGACTAGCGGGGGGCCTCAAGAGACCCAGTACTTC	CAISSRTSGGPQETQYF
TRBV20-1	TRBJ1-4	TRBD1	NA	TGCAGTGCTAGAGGACAGGGGGCTAATGAAAAACTGTTTTTT	CSARGQGANEKLFF
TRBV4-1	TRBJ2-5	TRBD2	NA	TGCGCCAGCAGCCAAGATCTCGGACTAGCGGGGGGCCAAGAGACCCAGTACTTC	CASSQDLGLAGGQETQYF
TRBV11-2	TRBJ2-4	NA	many	TGTGCCAGCAGCCTGGATCCCAAAAACATTCAGTACTTC	CASSLDPKNIQYF
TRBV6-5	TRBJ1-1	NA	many	TGTGCCAGCAGTTACCCGCACAGGGCGATTATTGACACTGAAGCTTTCTTT	CASSYPHRAIIDTEAFF
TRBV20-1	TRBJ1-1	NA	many	TGCAGTGTCAGAGGGCAGGATTATGAAGCTTTCTTT	CSVRGQDYEAFF
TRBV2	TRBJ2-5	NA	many	TGTGCCAGCGGGTGGCAGGGGATCGAGACCCAGTACTTC	CASGWQGIETQYF
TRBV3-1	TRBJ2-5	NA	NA	TGTGCCAGCAGCCAAGATCGGTTCCTTGCGGTGAGGGCGCAACAAGAGACCCAGTACTTC	CASSQDRFLAVRAQQETQYF
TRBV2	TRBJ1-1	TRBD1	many	TGTGCCAGCAAGGCCGGGACAGGGGTCACTGAAGCTTTCTTT	CASKAGTGVTEAFF
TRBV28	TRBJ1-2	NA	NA	TGTGCCAGCACTGATGTCATTCCGCTTGACTATGGCTACACCTTC	CASTDVIPLDYGYTF
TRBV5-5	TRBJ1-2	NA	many	TGTGCCAGCAGCTTGGTTCGGGACCCCTCCTCAGGAGGCTACACCTTC	CASSLVRDPSSGGYTF
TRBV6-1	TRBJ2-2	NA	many	TGTGCCAGCAGTGAATGGGTCATATCCGGGGAGCTGTTTTTT	CASSEWVISGELFF
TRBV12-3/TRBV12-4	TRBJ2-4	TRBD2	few	TGTGCCAGCAGTTTAGGCGGGAGGGGGGTAGCCAAAAACATTCAGTACTTC	CASSLGGRGVAKNIQYF
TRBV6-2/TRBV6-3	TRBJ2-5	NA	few	TGTGCCAGCACCATGGGACATCCGACCCAGTACTTC	CASTMGHPTQYF
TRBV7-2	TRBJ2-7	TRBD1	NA	TGTGCCAGCAGTCCAATAGGCCCGGGACAGCGCGAGCAGTACTTC	CASSPIGPGQREQYF
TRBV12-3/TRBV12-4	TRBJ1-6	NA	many	TGTGCCAGCAGTAAGGGACTGCTCGGTTCACCCCTCCACTTT	CASSKGLLGSPLHF
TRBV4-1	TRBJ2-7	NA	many	TGCGCCAGCAGCCAACATGGACGGGCGCGGGTGGACGAGCAGTACTTC	CASSQHGRARVDEQYF
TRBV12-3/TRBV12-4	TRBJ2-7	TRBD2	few	TGTGCCAGCAGTTTAGCTGGTCTAGCGGGTTACGAGCAGTACTTC	CASSLAGLAGYEQYF
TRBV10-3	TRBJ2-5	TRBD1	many	TGTGCCATATTGGACAGGGAGCAAGAGACCCAGTACTTC	CAILDREQETQYF
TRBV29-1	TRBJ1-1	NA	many	TGCAGCGCGGACAGTGGCGCTTTCTTT	CSADSGAFF
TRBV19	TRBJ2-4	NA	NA	TGTGCCAGTAGTATGGTCCCGAGCAAAAACATTCAGTACTTC	CASSMVPSKNIQYF
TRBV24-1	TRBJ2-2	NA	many	TGTGCCACCAGTGATTTTGGGAGAAACACCGGGGAGCTGTTTTTT	CATSDFGRNTGELFF
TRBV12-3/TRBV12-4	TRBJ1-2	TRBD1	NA	TGTGCCAGCAGTTTGTACAGGGGGCGTCGGAATAATGGCTACACCTTC	CASSLYRGRRNNGYTF
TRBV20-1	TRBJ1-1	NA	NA	TGCAGTGCTAGAGGGTCGGCAGGTATGAACACTGAAGCTTTCTTT	CSARGSAGMNTEAFF
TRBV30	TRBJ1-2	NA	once	TGTGCCTGGAGCGCAGTGGGCTACACCTTC	CAWSAVGYTF
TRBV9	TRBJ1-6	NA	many	TGTGCCAGCAGCTCGACGGATAGCTCCTATAATTCACCCCTCCACTTT	CASSSTDSSYNSPLHF
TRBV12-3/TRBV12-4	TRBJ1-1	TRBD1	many	TGTGCCAGCAGTTTGGGCAGGGGGCCAGGGAACACTGAAGCTTTCTTT	CASSLGRGPGNTEAFF
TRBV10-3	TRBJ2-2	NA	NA	TGTGCCATCAGTGAGTCGACCGGCAGGGCCGGGGAGCTGTTTTTT	CAISESTGRAGELFF
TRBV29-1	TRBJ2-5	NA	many	TGCAGCGCGACAGACCAAGAGACCCAGTACTTC	CSATDQETQYF
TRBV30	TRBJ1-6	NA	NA	TGTGCCTGGAACAGGGATTCACCCCTCCACTTT	CAWNRDSPLHF
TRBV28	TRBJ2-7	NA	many	TGTGCCAGCAGTTCCTACTTTTACAGCTCCTACGAGCAGTACTTC	CASSSYFYSSYEQYF
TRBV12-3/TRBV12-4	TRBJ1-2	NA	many	TGTGCCAGCAGTTTTAGTAACTATGGCTACACCTTC	CASSFSNYGYTF